This T cell receptor beta chain was captured by sequencing in a study of blood T cell repertoires in COVID-19. Turning to the study itself: PBMCs, B-cell-depleted T cells, or T cells provided the cDNA or gDNA that made up the material.

Across under 25 US areas, participants ranged in age from 18 to 89 years. The study assigned cohorts using participant-reported clinical history. Donors in Cohort 3 who had recovered were those with two negative PCRs, healthcare professional clearance, or resolution of their symptoms. Libraries were prepared by immunoSEQ multiplex PCR; TCRdb keeps only in-frame clonotypes and omits some of them. The sample lists hundreds of thousands of clones; roughly 84% were seen once. The CDR3 is 18 amino acids. Germline-derived CDR1 and CDR2 are MNHNS and SASEGT. The V and J ends lost 1 base and 2 bases, in that order; junction bases with no gene match: 8.

Input material: PBMCs or T cells enriched from blood (not recorded which). The sequence derives from a woman aged 40 to 50 who had recovered from COVID-19. The chain joins TRBV6-1 to TRBJ2-3, with 11 bases lining up with TRBD2. The CDR3 region is CASSEGGWGLAVTDTQYF. CDR3 sequence (DNA): TGTGCCAGCAGTGAAGGGGGCTGGGGACTAGCGGTCACAGATACGCAGTATTTT.